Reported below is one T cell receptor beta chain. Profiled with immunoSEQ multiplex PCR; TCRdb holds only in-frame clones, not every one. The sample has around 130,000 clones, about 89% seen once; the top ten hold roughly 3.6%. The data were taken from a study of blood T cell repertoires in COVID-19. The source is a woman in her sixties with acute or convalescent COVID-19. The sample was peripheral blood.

The CDR3 loop reads CASSFGLAGRTGELFF. For the CDR3, the DNA is TGTGCCAGCAGTTTCGGACTAGCGGGACGGACCGGGGAGCTGTTTTTT. The chain employs TRBV27 and TRBJ2-2; TRBD2 matches at 12 bases. Per the germline V gene, CDR1 is MNHEY and CDR2 is SMNVEV (reference sequence). V dropped 3 bases and J dropped 5; count of bases not matched to a gene: 4. The CDR3 has 16 amino acids.